This is a list of T cell receptor beta chains from one sample in a study of cytomegalovirus exposure and HLA in healthy donors. Sequencing used immunoSEQ multiplex PCR; TCRdb keeps in-frame clones, though not all of them. The sample lists about 150,000 clones; over 75% were seen once. The specimen was PBMCs. The source of these receptors is a young man in good health and CMV-seropositive. The CDR3 runs from the conserved cysteine through the conserved F or W. D genes are given only for firm matches. Not all rows give a size; the values are once, few, many and, for expanded clones, a class.

TRBV6-1,NA,NA,TRBJ2-1,TGTGCCAGCAGTGTGGACTATGTTGACAATGAGCAGTTCTTC,CASSVDYVDNEQFF
TRBV10-2,NA,NA,TRBJ2-5,TGCGCCAGCAGTGAGGGCTACCAAGAGACCCAGTACTTC,CASSEGYQETQYF
TRBV7-2,NA,TRBD2,TRBJ2-6,TGTGCCAGCAGCGGATCTAGCGGGGGCTTCTCTGGGGCCAACGTCCTGACTTTC,CASSGSSGGFSGANVLTF
TRBV27,NA,NA,TRBJ2-7,TGTGCCAGCAGGCACCAGGGCGACACCTACGAGCAGTACTTC,CASRHQGDTYEQYF
TRBV19,few,NA,TRBJ2-7,TGTGCCAGTAGTGCCCGGGTGTTCGGCTACGAGCAGTACTTC,CASSARVFGYEQYF
TRBV6-1,NA,NA,TRBJ2-7,TGTGCCAGCGGGCATCCCGGGGCCTACGAGCAGTACTTC,CASGHPGAYEQYF
TRBV18,once,TRBD1,TRBJ2-3,TGTGCCACCATGGACAGGGGGGCGATCACAGATACGCAGTATTTT,CATMDRGAITDTQYF
TRBV7-8,NA,NA,TRBJ2-4,TGTGCCAGCAGCGCTGAAAGGGGGAACATTCAGTACTTC,CASSAERGNIQYF
TRBV2,once,TRBD1,TRBJ2-4,TGTGCCAGCAGCCTAGGGACAGGGATTGACATTCAGTACTTC,CASSLGTGIDIQYF
TRBV5-6,NA,NA,TRBJ2-1,TGTGCCAGCAGCTACAGGATTCGCGAGCAGTTCTTC,CASSYRIREQFF
TRBV15,NA,NA,TRBJ1-6,TGTGCCACCAGGGAAAGGGGAGGCTCACCCCTCCACTTT,CATRERGGSPLHF
TRBV15,NA,TRBD1,TRBJ2-7,TGTGCCACGGGGGACAGACAGACCTACGAGCAGTACTTC,CATGDRQTYEQYF
TRBV2,NA,TRBD1,TRBJ2-7,TGTGCCGGAGGGGAGGGGACAGGGCTCCACGAGCAGTACTTC,CAGGEGTGLHEQYF
TRBV27,once,TRBD2,TRBJ2-5,TGTGCCAGCAGTTCAACGCCGGGACTAGCGGGGTCTCGAGCGACCCAGTACTTC,CASSSTPGLAGSRATQYF
TRBV11-2,NA,NA,TRBJ2-7,TGTGCCAGCAGCTTAGGCACAGGGCCCTACGAGCAGTACTTC,CASSLGTGPYEQYF
TRBV7-9,NA,NA,TRBJ2-5,TGTGCCAGCAGCTTTGTGGGAGTCGAGACCCAGTACTTC,CASSFVGVETQYF
TRBV29-1,once,TRBD2,TRBJ2-1,TGCAGCTCAACTCGGGAGCTAGCGGGGGCTGCCCTAAGCTCCTACAATGAGCAGTTCTTC,CSSTRELAGAALSSYNEQFF
TRBV28,NA,TRBD1,TRBJ1-6,TGTGCCAGCGGGGGACAGGGAAATTCACCCCTCCACTTT,CASGGQGNSPLHF
TRBV27,NA,NA,TRBJ2-2,TGTGCCAGCAGTTCCCAGGCCACCGGGGAGCTGTTTTTT,CASSSQATGELFF
TRBV7-9,NA,TRBD1,TRBJ2-1,TGTGCCAGCAGCTTACTTGGGACAGGGCCGTACAATGAGCAGTTCTTC,CASSLLGTGPYNEQFF
TRBV28,NA,NA,TRBJ1-1,TGTGCCAGCAGTTCCGCAGGGACAAAGACAACTGAAGCTTTCTTT,CASSSAGTKTTEAFF
TRBV11-2,NA,NA,TRBJ2-1,TGTGCCAGCAGCTTAGGTCTGGGACAAAACTACAATGAGCAGTTCTTC,CASSLGLGQNYNEQFF
TRBV28,NA,NA,TRBJ1-5,TGTGCCAGCAGTCCCCCCGGAACAGGGACCCAGCCCCAGCATTTT,CASSPPGTGTQPQHF